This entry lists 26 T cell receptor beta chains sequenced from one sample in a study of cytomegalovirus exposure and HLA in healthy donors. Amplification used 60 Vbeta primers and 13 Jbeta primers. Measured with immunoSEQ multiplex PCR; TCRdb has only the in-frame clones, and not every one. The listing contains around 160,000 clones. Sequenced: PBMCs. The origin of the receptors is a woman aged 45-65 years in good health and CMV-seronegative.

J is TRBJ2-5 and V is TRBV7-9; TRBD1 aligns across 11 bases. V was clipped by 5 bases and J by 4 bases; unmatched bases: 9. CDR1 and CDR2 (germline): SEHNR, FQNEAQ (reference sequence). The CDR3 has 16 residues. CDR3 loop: CASSPRTGGGGETQYF. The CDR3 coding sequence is TGTGCCAGCAGCCCTCGGACAGGGGGCGGGGGAGAGACCCAGTACTTC.

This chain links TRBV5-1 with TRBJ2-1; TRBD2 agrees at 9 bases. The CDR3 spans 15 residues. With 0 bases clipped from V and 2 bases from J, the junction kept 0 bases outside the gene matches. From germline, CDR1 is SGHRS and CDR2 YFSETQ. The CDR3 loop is CASSLGGGAYNEQFF. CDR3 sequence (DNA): TGCGCCAGCAGCTTGGGCGGGGGGGCCTACAATGAGCAGTTCTTC. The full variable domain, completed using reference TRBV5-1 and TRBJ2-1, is KAGVTQTPRYLIKTRGQQVTLSCSPISGHRSVSWYQQTPGQGLQFLFEYFSETQRNKGNFPGRFSGRQFSNSRSEMNVSTLELGDSALYLCASSLGGGAYNEQFFGPGTRLTVL.

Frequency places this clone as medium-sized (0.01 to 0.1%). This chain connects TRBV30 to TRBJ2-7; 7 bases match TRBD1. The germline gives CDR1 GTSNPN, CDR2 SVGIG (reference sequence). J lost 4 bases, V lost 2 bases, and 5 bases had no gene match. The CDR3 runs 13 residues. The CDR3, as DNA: TGTGCCTGGAGTTTCCGGGACAGTTACGAGCAGTACTTC. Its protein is CAWSFRDSYEQYF.

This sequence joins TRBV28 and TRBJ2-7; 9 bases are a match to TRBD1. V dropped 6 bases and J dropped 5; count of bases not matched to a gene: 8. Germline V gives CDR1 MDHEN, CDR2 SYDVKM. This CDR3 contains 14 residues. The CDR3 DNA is TGTGCCAGCAGGGGGGACAGGGAAAATAACGAGCAGTACTTC. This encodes CASRGDRENNEQYF. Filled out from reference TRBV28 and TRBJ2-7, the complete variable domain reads DVKVTQSSRYLVKRTGEKVFLECVQDMDHENMFWYRQDPGLGLRLIYFSYDVKMKEKGDIPEGYSVSREKKERFSLILESASTNQTSMYLCASRGDRENNEQYFGPGTRLTVT.

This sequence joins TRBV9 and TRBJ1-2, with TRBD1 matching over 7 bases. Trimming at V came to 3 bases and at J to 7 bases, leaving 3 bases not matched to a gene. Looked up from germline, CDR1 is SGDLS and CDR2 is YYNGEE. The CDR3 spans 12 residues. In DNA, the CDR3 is TGTGCCAGCAGCGCCCGACAGGGTGGCTACACCTTC. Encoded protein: CASSARQGGYTF.

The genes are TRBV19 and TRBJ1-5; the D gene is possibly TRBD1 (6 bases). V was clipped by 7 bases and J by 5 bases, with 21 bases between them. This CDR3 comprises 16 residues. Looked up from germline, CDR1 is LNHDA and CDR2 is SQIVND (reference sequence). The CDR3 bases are TGTGCCAGTACAGTTTGGAAAACAGGGTTGGATCAGCCCCAGCATTTT. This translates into CASTVWKTGLDQPQHF.

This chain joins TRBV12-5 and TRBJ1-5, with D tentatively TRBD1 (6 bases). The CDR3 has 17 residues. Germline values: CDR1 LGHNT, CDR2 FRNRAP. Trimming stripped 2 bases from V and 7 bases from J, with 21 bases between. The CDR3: CASGLSPAGGRRQPQHF. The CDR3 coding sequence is TGTGCTAGTGGTTTGTCACCTGCGGGGGGGCGCCGACAGCCCCAGCATTTT.

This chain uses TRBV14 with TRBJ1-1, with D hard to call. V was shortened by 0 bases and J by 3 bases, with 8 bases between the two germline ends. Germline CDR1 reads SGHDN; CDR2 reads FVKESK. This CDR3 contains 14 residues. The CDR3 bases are TGTGCCAGCAGCCAAGATTTTGTATACACTGAAGCTTTCTTT. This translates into CASSQDFVYTEAFF.

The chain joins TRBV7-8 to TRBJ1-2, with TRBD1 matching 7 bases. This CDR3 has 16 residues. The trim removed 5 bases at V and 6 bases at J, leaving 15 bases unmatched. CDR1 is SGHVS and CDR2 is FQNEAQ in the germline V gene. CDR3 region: CASSTQSQGLLDGYTF. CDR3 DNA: TGTGCCAGCAGCACCCAATCACAGGGGTTATTGGATGGCTACACCTTC. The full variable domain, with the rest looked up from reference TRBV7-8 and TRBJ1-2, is GAGVSQSPRYKVAKRGQDVALRCDPISGHVSLFWYQQALGQGPEFLTYFQNEAQLDKSGLPSDRFFAERPEGSVSTLKIQRTQQEDSAVYLCASSTQSQGLLDGYTFGSGTRLTVV.

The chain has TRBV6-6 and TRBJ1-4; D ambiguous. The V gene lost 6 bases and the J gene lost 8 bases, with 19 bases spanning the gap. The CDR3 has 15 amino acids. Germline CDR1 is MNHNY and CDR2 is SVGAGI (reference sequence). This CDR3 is CASRFRTLRGEKLFF. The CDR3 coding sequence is TGTGCCAGCAGGTTCCGGACTCTCAGAGGGGAAAAACTGTTTTTT.

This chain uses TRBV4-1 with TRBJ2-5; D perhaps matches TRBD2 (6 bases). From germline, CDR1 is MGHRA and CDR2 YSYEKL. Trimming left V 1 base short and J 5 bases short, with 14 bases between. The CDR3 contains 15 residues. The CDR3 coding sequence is TGCGCCAGCAGCCAAGGTCAGCTAGGAGGGGAGACCCAGTACTTC. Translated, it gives CASSQGQLGGETQYF.

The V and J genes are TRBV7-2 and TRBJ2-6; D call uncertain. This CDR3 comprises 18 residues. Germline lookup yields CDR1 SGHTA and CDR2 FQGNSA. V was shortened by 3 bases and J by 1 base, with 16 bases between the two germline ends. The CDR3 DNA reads TGTGCCAGCAGCTTGAGGATGTTGTCCCTATCTGGGGCCAACGTCCTGACTTTC. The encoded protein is CASSLRMLSLSGANVLTF.

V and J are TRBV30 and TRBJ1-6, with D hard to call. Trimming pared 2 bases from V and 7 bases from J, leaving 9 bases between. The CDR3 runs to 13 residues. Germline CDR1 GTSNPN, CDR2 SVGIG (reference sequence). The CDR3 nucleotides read TGTGCCTGGAGTTTGACGGGAAATTCACCCCTCCACTTT. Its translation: CAWSLTGNSPLHF.

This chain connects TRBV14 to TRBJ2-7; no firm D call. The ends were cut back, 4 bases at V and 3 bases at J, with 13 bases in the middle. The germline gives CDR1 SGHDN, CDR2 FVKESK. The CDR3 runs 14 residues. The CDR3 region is CASSPITDFYEQYF. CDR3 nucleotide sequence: TGTGCCAGCAGCCCGATAACAGATTTCTACGAGCAGTACTTC.

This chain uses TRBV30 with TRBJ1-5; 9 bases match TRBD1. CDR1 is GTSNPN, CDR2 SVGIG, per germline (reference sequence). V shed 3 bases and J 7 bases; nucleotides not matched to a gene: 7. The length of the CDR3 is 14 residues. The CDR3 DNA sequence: TGTGCCTGGAGGAAACAGGGGGCTAAACAGCCCCAGCATTTT. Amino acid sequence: CAWRKQGAKQPQHF.

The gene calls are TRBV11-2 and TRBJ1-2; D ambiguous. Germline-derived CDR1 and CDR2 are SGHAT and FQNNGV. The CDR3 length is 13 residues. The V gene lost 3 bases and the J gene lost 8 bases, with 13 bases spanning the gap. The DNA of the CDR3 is TGTGCCAGCAGCTTCGGAGAGAAGGAGGGCTACACCTTC. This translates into CASSFGEKEGYTF.

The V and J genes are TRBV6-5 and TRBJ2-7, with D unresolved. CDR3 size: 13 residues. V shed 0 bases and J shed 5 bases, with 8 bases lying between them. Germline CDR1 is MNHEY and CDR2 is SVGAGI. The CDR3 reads CASSYSFSDEQYF. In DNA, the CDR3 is TGTGCCAGCAGTTACTCGTTCAGCGACGAGCAGTACTTC.

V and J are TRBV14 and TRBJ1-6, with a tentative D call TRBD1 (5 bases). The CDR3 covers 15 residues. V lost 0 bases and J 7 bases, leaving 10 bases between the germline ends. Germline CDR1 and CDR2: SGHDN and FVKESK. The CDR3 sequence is CASSQEQVLNSPLHF. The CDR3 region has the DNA TGTGCCAGCAGCCAAGAACAGGTGCTGAATTCACCCCTCCACTTT.

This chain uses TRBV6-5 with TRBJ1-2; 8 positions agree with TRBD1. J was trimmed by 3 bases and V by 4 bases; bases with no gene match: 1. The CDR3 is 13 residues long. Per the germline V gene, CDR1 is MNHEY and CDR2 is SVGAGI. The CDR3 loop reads CASSWTGYYGYTF. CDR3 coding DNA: TGTGCCAGCAGTTGGACAGGGTACTATGGCTACACCTTC.

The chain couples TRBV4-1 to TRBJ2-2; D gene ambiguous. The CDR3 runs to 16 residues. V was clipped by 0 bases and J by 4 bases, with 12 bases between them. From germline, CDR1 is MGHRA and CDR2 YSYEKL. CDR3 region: CASSQDSRPPTGELFF. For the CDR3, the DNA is TGCGCCAGCAGCCAAGATTCCAGGCCCCCCACCGGGGAGCTGTTTTTT.

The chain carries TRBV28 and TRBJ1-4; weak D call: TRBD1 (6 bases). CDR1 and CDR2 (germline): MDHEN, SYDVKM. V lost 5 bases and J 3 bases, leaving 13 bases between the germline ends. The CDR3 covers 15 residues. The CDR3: CASSTKGGANEKLFF. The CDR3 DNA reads TGTGCCAGCAGTACAAAAGGGGGGGCTAATGAAAAACTGTTTTTT.

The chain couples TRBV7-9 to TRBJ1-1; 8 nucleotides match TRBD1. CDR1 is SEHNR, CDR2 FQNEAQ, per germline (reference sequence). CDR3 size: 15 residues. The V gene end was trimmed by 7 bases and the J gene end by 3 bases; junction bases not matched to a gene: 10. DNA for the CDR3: TGTGCCAGCACCTTCTGGACAGGGTGGGACACTGAAGCTTTCTTT. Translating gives CASTFWTGWDTEAFF.

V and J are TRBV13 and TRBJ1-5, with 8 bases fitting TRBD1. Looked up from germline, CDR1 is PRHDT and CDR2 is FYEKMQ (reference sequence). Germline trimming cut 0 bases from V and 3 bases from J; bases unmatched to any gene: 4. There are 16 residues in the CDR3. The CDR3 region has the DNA TGTGCCAGCAGCTTAGGTCAGGGACAGGACAATCAGCCCCAGCATTTT. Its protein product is CASSLGQGQDNQPQHF.

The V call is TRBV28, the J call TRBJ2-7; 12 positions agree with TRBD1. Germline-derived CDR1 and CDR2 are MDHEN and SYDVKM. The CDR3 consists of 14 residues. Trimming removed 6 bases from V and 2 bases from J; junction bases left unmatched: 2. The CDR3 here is CASRGQGATYEQYF. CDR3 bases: TGTGCCAGCAGGGGACAGGGGGCAACCTACGAGCAGTACTTC.

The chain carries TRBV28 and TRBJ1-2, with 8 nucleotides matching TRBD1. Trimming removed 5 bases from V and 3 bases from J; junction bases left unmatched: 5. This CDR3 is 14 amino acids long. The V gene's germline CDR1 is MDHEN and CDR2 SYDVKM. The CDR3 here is CASSGRGQYYGYTF. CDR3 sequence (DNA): TGTGCCAGCAGTGGCAGGGGGCAGTACTATGGCTACACCTTC.

CDR3 protein: CASSGASGIFSYNEQFF. Here the CDR3 DNA reads TGTGCCAGCAGTGGGGCTAGCGGTATCTTCTCCTACAATGAGCAGTTCTTC. This rearrangement joins TRBV2 to TRBJ2-1; TRBD2 matches at 7 bases. V trimming: 4 bases; J trimming: 0 bases; junction bases outside the gene matches: 9. The CDR3 is 17 amino acids. The germline gives CDR1 SNHLY, CDR2 FYNNEI.